This T cell receptor beta chain was captured by sequencing in a study of blood T cells in healthy people across ages. Study results and limitations: Relative to aged donors, long-lived donors carried more naive CD4+ cells and displayed higher diversity.

This CDR3 spans 12 amino acids. V lost 3 bases, J lost 9 bases, and 11 bases lay in between. Germline V gene data show CDR1 as MNHEY and CDR2 as SMNVEV (reference sequence). Next came a second PCR, run for about 7 to 11 cycles, which used a sample-barcoded 5' primer along with a J-beta primer mix. Each cDNA molecule carried a tag from a template-switch adaptor that contained 12 random nucleotides. TCRdb called the 5' RACE reads again in MiXCR, with one record for every CDR3 protein. Found here are over a million distinct CDR3 sequences, 40% to 45% of them singletons; the top ten hold about 4%. This clonotype turned up a few times. Antigen: not known.

The sequence was collected from a woman aged 18-35 years in good health. This chain joins TRBV27 and TRBJ1-2, with D perhaps TRBD1 (5 bases). The sample taken for sequencing was blood. The CDR3 loop reads CASSFDRQSYTF. CDR3 DNA sequence: TGTGCCAGCAGTTTTGACCGACAGAGCTACACCTTC.